This T cell receptor beta chain was identified during a study of T cells in Graves' hyperthyroidism and ophthalmopathy. General observations from the study: Ophthalmopathy prediction by the model preceded onset by a median approximately 5.9 months. Most expanded thyroid clonotypes above 0.001 recurred in blood.

It was RNA transcripts that yielded the amplified TCR beta CDR3 regions. Using the HTBI primer set, a first-round RT-PCR was run on the TCR CDR3. A single record per CDR3 protein comes from TCRdb applying MiXCR to the multiplex PCR reads. The sample has roughly 580,000 distinct CDR3 sequences, just over 45% seen once. To note about this clonotype: What it recognizes is unknown.

For Graves' hyperthyroidism to be stable, ophthalmopathy could not progress within 18 months. Hyperthyroidism, newly diagnosed and lasting under 2 months, affected patients aged 18 to 65. Germline CDR1 MGHDK, CDR2 SYGVNS. This CDR3 is built from 18 residues. The V segment lost 2 bases and the J segment 1 base; nucleotides outside the gene matches: 10. Sequencing input: peripheral blood or thyroid tissue (not recorded which). The chain joins TRBV25-1 to TRBJ1-5; 8 bases are a match to TRBD1. The sequence derives from a young woman with Graves' hyperthyroidism. As DNA, the CDR3 is TGTGCCAGCAGTGAACGATACGCTCGACAGGGGAGCAATCAGCCCCAGCATTTT. Protein product: CASSERYARQGSNQPQHF.